The 15 T cell receptor beta chains presented below share a single source sample, sequenced in a study of T cells in Graves' hyperthyroidism and ophthalmopathy. Amplification of TCR beta CDR3 regions used RNA as the template. Primed by the HTBI set, a first-round RT-PCR was run on the TCR CDR3. In TCRdb, the multiplex PCR reads were re-called with MiXCR into one record per CDR3 protein. The sample has more than 150,000 distinct CDR3 sequences, approximately 15% seen once. Source material: blood. These receptors were collected from a woman between 50 and 59 years old with Graves' hyperthyroidism.

This clonotype was picked up many times. This chain connects TRBV7-9 to TRBJ2-3, with D unclear. Between the trimmed V and J ends, which lost 6 bases and 1 base, there was a span of 8 bases. The CDR3 consists of 13 residues. CDR1 and CDR2 from the germline V gene are SEHNR and FQNEAQ (reference sequence). CDR3 bases: TGTGCCAGCAGAATAGAAGGCACAGATACGCAGTATTTT. This encodes CASRIEGTDTQYF.

The gene calls are TRBV28 and TRBJ2-7; the match to TRBD1 covers 8 bases. V lost 4 bases and J lost 3; bases outside the gene matches: 5. The CDR3 loop spans 14 amino acids. The germline V gene has CDR1 MDHEN and CDR2 SYDVKM. The CDR3 coding sequence is TGTGCCAGCAGTTCCCGGGACAGGAACTACGAGCAGTACTTC. This encodes CASSSRDRNYEQYF.

The table lists this clonotype with many counts. The V gene is TRBV11-2, the J gene TRBJ2-5; 7 bases map to TRBD1. The CDR3 consists of 12 residues. With V trimmed by 6 bases and J by 4 bases, 2 bases remained unmatched. Germline assignment: CDR1 SGHAT and CDR2 FQNNGV. CDR3 nucleotides: TGTGCCAGCAGTTACAGGGGAGAGACCCAGTACTTC. Residues: CASSYRGETQYF.

This clonotype occurred a few times. This rearrangement joins TRBV7-2 to TRBJ1-5; a weak D match, TRBD1 (6 bases). The CDR3 has 17 amino acids. Germline V CDR1 and CDR2: SGHTA, FQGNSA. Trimming cost V 2 bases and J 0 bases, with 14 bases left between them. CDR3 nucleotide sequence: TGTGCCAGCAGCTTACGGTCGGGGGGCTATAGCAATCAGCCCCAGCATTTT. Translating gives CASSLRSGGYSNQPQHF.

This clonotype showed up many times. This chain links TRBV20-1 with TRBJ2-3, with unresolved D. Germline loops: CDR1 DFQATT, CDR2 SNEGSKA (reference sequence). CDR3 size: 13 residues. V lost 5 bases to trimming and J lost 4 bases, with 13 bases between them. For the CDR3, the DNA is TGCAGTGCTCCCCCCCCCTTCCCAGATACGCAGTATTTT. It encodes CSAPPPFPDTQYF.

This clonotype came up many times. The chain carries TRBV6-2 or TRBV6-3 and TRBJ2-7; 14 positions agree with TRBD2. Germline CDR1 reads MNHEY; CDR2 reads SVGEGT. The length of the CDR3 is 17 residues. The V segment lost 2 bases and the J segment 0 bases; nucleotides outside the gene matches: 3. The CDR3 DNA follows: TGTGCCAGCAGTTACGGACTAGCGGGGGGAAGCTCCTACGAGCAGTACTTC. It specifies CASSYGLAGGSSYEQYF.

This clonotype was recorded many times. The V and J genes are TRBV12-3 or TRBV12-4 and TRBJ1-1, with D possibly being TRBD1 (6 bases). The CDR3 is 13 residues long. V dropped 6 bases and J dropped 1 base, with 9 bases sitting between them. The CDR3 is CASSLQGNTEAFF. The CDR3 region has the DNA TGTGCCAGCAGCCTACAGGGGAACACTGAAGCTTTCTTT.

This clonotype has a count of ten or more. The CDR3 loop reads CASSYRGTPNEKLFF. The DNA for the CDR3 is TGTGCCAGTAGTTACAGGGGGACTCCTAATGAAAAACTGTTTTTT. V is TRBV19 and J is TRBJ1-4; 8 nucleotides line up with TRBD1. CDR1 is LNHDA, CDR2 SQIVND, per germline (reference sequence). The CDR3 is 15 amino acids. Unmatched junction bases numbered 5, after V lost 5 bases and J lost 3 bases.

This clonotype has a count of ten or more. This chain joins TRBV6-1 and TRBJ2-2, with 10 bases matching TRBD1. In germline, CDR1 is MNHNS, CDR2 SASEGT. The CDR3 is made up of 18 amino acids. J was trimmed by 5 bases and V by 5 bases; bases with no gene match: 14. CDR3 nucleotides: TGTGCCAGCAGTTCCTTCTCGGGGACAGGGGAGGTAACCGGGGAGCTGTTTTTT. Amino acid sequence: CASSSFSGTGEVTGELFF.

The chain carries TRBV28 and TRBJ2-1; D call uncertain. The CDR3 runs 13 residues. The V end was cut by 3 bases, the J end by 4 bases, with 7 bases between. Germline V gives CDR1 MDHEN, CDR2 SYDVKM. The CDR3 region is CASSFLGYNEQFF. The DNA of the CDR3 is TGTGCCAGCAGTTTCCTAGGGTACAATGAGCAGTTCTTC.

Concerning this clonotype: Given a much more abundant clone one base away, this may be a read error. The chain has TRBV7-2 and TRBJ2-5; TRBD2 aligns across 12 bases. The CDR3 is made up of 16 amino acids. Germline values: CDR1 SGHTA, CDR2 FQGNSA. The CDR3 protein is CARSLDASGGGGAQYF. The CDR3 DNA reads TGTGCCCGCAGCTTAGACGCTAGCGGGGGGGGGGGGGCCCAGTACTTC.

This clonotype was seen many times. The chain recombines TRBV7-2 with TRBJ1-6, with D maybe TRBD1 (5 bases). V lost 5 bases and J 9 bases, leaving 17 bases between the germline ends. This CDR3 spans 15 amino acids. Germline values: CDR1 SGHTA, CDR2 FQGNSA. The CDR3 bases are TGTGCCAGCAGCCCGGAGACAGCAATCGGTTCACCCCTCCACTTT. As protein: CASSPETAIGSPLHF.

V is TRBV5-1 and J is TRBJ1-5; 8 bases map to TRBD1. The CDR3 totals 18 residues. V shed 1 base and J 4 bases; nucleotides not matched to a gene: 13. Germline CDR1 and CDR2: SGHRS and YFSETQ. This CDR3 is CASSLTQGARMRNQPQHF. The CDR3, as DNA: TGCGCCAGCAGCTTGACCCAGGGGGCGCGAATGAGGAATCAGCCCCAGCATTTT. The whole variable domain, filled in from reference TRBV5-1 and TRBJ1-5, reads KAGVTQTPRYLIKTRGQQVTLSCSPISGHRSVSWYQQTPGQGLQFLFEYFSETQRNKGNFPGRFSGRQFSNSRSEMNVSTLELGDSALYLCASSLTQGARMRNQPQHFGDGTRLSIL.

The gene calls are TRBV19 and TRBJ2-1; TRBD2 matches 8 bases. The V and J ends lost 5 bases and 2 bases, in that order; junction bases with no gene match: 8. The CDR3 has 16 amino acids. Per the germline V gene, CDR1 is LNHDA and CDR2 is SQIVND (reference sequence). CDR3 in DNA: TGTGCCAGTAGTGTACCAACTAGCGGAGCCTACAATGAGCAGTTCTTC. This gives the protein CASSVPTSGAYNEQFF.

This clonotype has a count of ten or more. The chain combines TRBV11-2 with TRBJ2-5; D gene uncertain. V was cut by 5 bases and J by 5 bases, with 15 bases left in between. There are 14 residues in the CDR3. Germline V lookup: CDR1 SGHAT, CDR2 FQNNGV. CDR3 sequence reads: CASSAPNLPETQYF. In DNA, the CDR3 is TGTGCCAGCAGCGCACCCAACCTCCCGGAGACCCAGTACTTC.